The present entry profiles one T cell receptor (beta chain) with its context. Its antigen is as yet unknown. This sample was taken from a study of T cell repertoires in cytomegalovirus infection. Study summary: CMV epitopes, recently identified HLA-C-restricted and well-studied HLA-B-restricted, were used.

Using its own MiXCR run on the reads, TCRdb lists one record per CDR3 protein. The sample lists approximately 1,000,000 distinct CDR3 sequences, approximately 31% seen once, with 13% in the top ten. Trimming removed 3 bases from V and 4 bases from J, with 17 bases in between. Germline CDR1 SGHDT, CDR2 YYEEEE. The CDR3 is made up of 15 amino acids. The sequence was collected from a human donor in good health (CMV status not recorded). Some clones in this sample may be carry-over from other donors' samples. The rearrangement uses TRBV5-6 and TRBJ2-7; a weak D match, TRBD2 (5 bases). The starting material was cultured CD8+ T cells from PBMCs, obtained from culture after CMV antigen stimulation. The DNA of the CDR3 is TGTGCCAGCAGCTCACGGGGTTCTAGACTATACGAGCAGTACGTC. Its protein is CASSSRGSRLYEQYV.